The 14 T cell receptor beta chains in this list originate from one sample, sequenced in a study of blood T cells in healthy people across ages. With a J-beta primer mix and a sample-barcoded 5' primer, a second PCR ran about 7 to 12 cycles. Via MiXCR, TCRdb re-called the 5' RACE reads, giving one row per CDR3 protein. Of 1,800,000 or so distinct CDR3 sequences listed, approximately 40% are singletons. The specimen sequenced was blood. The receptors were sampled from a human donor in good health.

This clonotype was seen only a few times. The rearrangement joins TRBV7-2 to TRBJ1-5; D is perhaps TRBD1 (5 bases). Trimming shortened V by 0 bases and J by 6 bases, and 12 bases separated the two germline ends. Germline CDR1 is SGHTA and CDR2 is FQGNSA. This CDR3 comprises 15 residues. CDR3 amino acids: CASSLAGAGGQPQHF. CDR3 nucleotide sequence: TGTGCCAGCAGCTTAGCAGGGGCGGGAGGTCAGCCCCAGCATTTT. Filled out from reference TRBV7-2 and TRBJ1-5, the complete variable domain reads GAGVSQSPSNKVTEKGKDVELRCDPISGHTALYWYRQSLGQGLEFLIYFQGNSAPDKSGLPSDRFSAERTGGSVSTLTIQRTQQEDSAVYLCASSLAGAGGQPQHFGDGTRLSIL.

The J gene is TRBJ2-1, the V gene TRBV15, with D perhaps TRBD1 or TRBD2 (5 bases each). The CDR3 sequence is 14 residues long. Germline lookup yields CDR1 LNHNV and CDR2 YYDKDF (reference sequence). V lost 8 bases and J lost 9, with 20 bases in between. The CDR3 sequence: CATLRGGSNTEQFF. As DNA, the CDR3 is TGTGCCACCCTTCGTGGGGGATCGAATACTGAGCAGTTCTTC.

This clonotype was detected only once. The V gene is TRBV6-2 or TRBV6-3, the J gene TRBJ1-1; D gene unclear. V gave up 2 bases and J gave up 6 bases, with 10 bases separating them. The CDR3 is 13 amino acids. Germline CDR1 MNHEY, CDR2 SVGEGT. Here the CDR3 reads CASSYGRRSEAFF. Written as DNA, the CDR3 is TGTGCCAGCAGTTACGGAAGAAGGTCTGAAGCTTTCTTT.

The rearrangement uses TRBV27 and TRBJ2-4; 7 nucleotides agree with TRBD1. The end of the DNA aligns better with TRBJ2-7, so the J call may be wrong. Germline V gene sequence: CDR1 MNHEY, CDR2 SMNVEV (reference sequence). This CDR3 comprises 13 residues. The CDR3: CASRQGQYYEQYF. Written as DNA, the CDR3 is TGTGCCAGCAGACAGGGACAGTACTACGAGCAGTACTTC.

The rearrangement links TRBV25-1 to TRBJ1-5; a possible D gene is TRBD1 (6 bases). The CDR3 consists of 17 residues. Germline values: CDR1 MGHDK, CDR2 SYGVNS. V was shortened by 5 bases and J by 3 bases, with 20 bases between the two germline ends. The CDR3 sequence: CASSTPDRRIPNQPQHF. In nucleotides, the CDR3 is TGTGCCAGCAGTACTCCGGACAGACGCATCCCCAATCAGCCCCAGCATTTT.

This clonotype has at least ten counts. V is TRBV4-3 and J is TRBJ1-2; D remains unclear. Trimming removed 4 bases at V and 9 bases at J, with 24 bases between. CDR1 LGHNA and CDR2 YSLEER come from the germline V gene. CDR3 length: 16 residues. The CDR3 spells CASSRLAGDGSMSYTF. In DNA, the CDR3 is TGCGCCAGCAGCCGCCTTGCCGGAGACGGGTCTATGAGCTACACCTTC.

This chain uses TRBV15 with TRBJ2-1, with D uncertain. The germline CDR1 and CDR2 sequences are LNHNV and YYDKDF (reference sequence). V lost 5 bases and J 7 bases, leaving 27 bases between the germline ends. This CDR3 contains 18 residues. In nucleotides, the CDR3 is TGTGCCACCAGCCCCCGTCCCCACATCGCCACCCAGGCGAATGAGCAGTTCTTC. It encodes CATSPRPHIATQANEQFF.

The CDR3 sequence: CASSHPLGDEQYF. CDR3 nucleotides: TGTGCCAGCAGCCACCCACTAGGAGACGAGCAGTACTTC. The V gene is TRBV4-2, the J gene TRBJ2-7, with a tentative D call TRBD2 (5 bases). Germline CDR1 reads LGHNA; CDR2 reads YNFKEQ. V dropped 3 bases and J dropped 5 bases, with 11 bases sitting between them. This CDR3 contains 13 residues.

The chain recombines TRBV20-1 with TRBJ2-7; D may be TRBD2 (7 bases). V lost 8 bases and J lost 7, with 27 bases in between. CDR3 size: 15 residues. Germline V CDR1 and CDR2: DFQATT, SNEGSKA (reference sequence). The CDR3 DNA is TGCAGTCCAGGGCGGGGGCCACTAAACTACAATGAGCAGTACTTC. As protein: CSPGRGPLNYNEQYF.

This CDR3 reads CASSISAGEQFF. The CDR3 nucleotides read TGTGCCAGCAGTATTTCGGCGGGGGAGCAGTTCTTC. This chain links TRBV12-3 or TRBV12-4 with TRBJ2-1, with D perhaps TRBD2 (6 bases). Trimming shortened V by 5 bases and J by 10 bases, and 12 bases separated the two germline ends. The CDR3 length is 12 residues.

This clonotype was seen many times. The rearrangement links TRBV29-1 to TRBJ2-7, with D tentatively TRBD1 (6 bases). The germline V and J ends were trimmed by 2 bases and 4 bases, with 6 bases remaining between them. Germline V lookup: CDR1 SQVTM, CDR2 ANQGSEA. The CDR3 extends over 11 amino acids. This CDR3 reads CSVEQGYEQYF. CDR3 DNA: TGCAGCGTTGAACAGGGGTACGAGCAGTACTTC.

This clonotype came up a few times. The chain carries TRBV12-3 or TRBV12-4 and TRBJ1-2; D perhaps matches TRBD1 (5 bases). The CDR3 has 16 amino acids. The V end was cut by 3 bases, the J end by 0 bases, with 14 bases between. The CDR3 DNA reads as TGTGCCAGCAGTTTTGGGGCCTCCTCAGCTAACTATGGCTACACCTTC. Amino acids: CASSFGASSANYGYTF.

This chain uses TRBV5-1 with TRBJ2-2; no clear D gene. Germline CDR1 reads SGHRS; CDR2 reads YFSETQ. The CDR3 has 15 residues. V was cut by 0 bases and J by 5 bases, with 11 bases left in between. The CDR3 sequence: CASSLDVIPTGELFF. The CDR3 DNA reads TGCGCCAGCAGCTTGGACGTTATCCCAACCGGGGAGCTGTTTTTT.

V usage is TRBV27 and J usage is TRBJ2-5; tentatively, D is TRBD1 (5 bases). The germline V gene has CDR1 MNHEY and CDR2 SMNVEV (reference sequence). V was pared by 2 bases and J by 5 bases, with 12 bases between. The CDR3 spans 14 residues. CDR3 DNA sequence: TGTGCCAGCAGTTTAAGAAGGGGTTTTGAGACCCAGTACTTC. As protein: CASSLRRGFETQYF.